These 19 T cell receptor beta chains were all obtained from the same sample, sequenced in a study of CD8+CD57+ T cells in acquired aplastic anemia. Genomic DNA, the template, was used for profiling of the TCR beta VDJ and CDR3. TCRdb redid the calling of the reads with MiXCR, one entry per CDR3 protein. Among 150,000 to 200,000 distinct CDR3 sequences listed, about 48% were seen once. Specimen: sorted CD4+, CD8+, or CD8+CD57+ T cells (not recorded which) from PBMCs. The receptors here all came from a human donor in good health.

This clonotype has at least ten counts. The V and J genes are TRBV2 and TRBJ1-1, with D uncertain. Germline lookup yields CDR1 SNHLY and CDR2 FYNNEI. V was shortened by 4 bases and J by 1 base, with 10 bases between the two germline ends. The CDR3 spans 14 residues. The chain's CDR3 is CASSVLGGNTEAFF. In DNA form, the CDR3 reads TGTGCCAGCAGTGTTTTGGGTGGGAACACTGAAGCTTTCTTT.

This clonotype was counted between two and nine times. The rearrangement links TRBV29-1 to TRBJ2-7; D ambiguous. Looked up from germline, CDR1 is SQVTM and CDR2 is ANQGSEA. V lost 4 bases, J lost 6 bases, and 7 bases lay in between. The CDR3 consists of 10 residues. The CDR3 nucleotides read TGCAGCGTTGCAGACGCCGAGCAGTACTTC. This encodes CSVADAEQYF.

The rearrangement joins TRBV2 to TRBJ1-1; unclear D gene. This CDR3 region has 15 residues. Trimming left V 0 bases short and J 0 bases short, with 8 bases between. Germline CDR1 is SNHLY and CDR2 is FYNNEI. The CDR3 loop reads CASSEAAAVNTEAFF. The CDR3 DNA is TGTGCCAGCAGTGAAGCCGCCGCGGTGAACACTGAAGCTTTCTTT.

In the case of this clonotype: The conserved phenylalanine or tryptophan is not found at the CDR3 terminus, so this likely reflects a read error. The CDR3 nucleotides are TGTGCCAGCAGCCGACAGGGCTCCTACATGAACACCATATATTCT. Translating it yields CASSRQGSYMNTIYS. The chain couples TRBV7-8 to TRBJ1-3; 7 bases fit TRBD1. The CDR3 sequence is 15 residues long. Germline loops: CDR1 SGHVS, CDR2 FQNEAQ. The trim removed 5 bases at V and 7 bases at J, leaving 11 bases unmatched.

Here the CDR3 DNA reads TGTGCCAGCAGTCCCGTAGAAACGAAATTGAACACTGAAGCTTTCTTT. It is translated as CASSPVETKLNTEAFF. This chain links TRBV12-3 or TRBV12-4 with TRBJ1-1; D is unclear. The CDR3 runs 16 residues. Between the trimmed V and J ends, which lost 5 bases and 0 bases, there was a span of 16 bases.

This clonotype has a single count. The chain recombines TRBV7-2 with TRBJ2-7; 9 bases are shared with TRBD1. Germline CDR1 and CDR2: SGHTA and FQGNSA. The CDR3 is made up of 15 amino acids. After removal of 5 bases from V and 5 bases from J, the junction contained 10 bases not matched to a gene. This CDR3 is CASSVSGTGNNEQYF. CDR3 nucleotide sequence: TGTGCCAGCAGCGTCTCCGGGACAGGGAACAACGAGCAGTACTTC. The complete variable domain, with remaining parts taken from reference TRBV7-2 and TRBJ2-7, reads GAGVSQSPSNKVTEKGKDVELRCDPISGHTALYWYRQSLGQGLEFLIYFQGNSAPDKSGLPSDRFSAERTGGSVSTLTIQRTQQEDSAVYLCASSVSGTGNNEQYFGPGTRLTVT.

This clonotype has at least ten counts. The CDR3 spells CATYQGSYEQYF. Written as DNA, the CDR3 is TGTGCCACCTATCAGGGCTCCTACGAGCAGTACTTC. This chain joins TRBV6-1 and TRBJ2-7, with D possibly matching TRBD1 (5 bases). CDR1 MNHNS and CDR2 SASEGT come from the germline V gene. This CDR3 is built from 12 residues. The V end was cut by 10 bases, the J end by 0 bases, with 10 bases between.

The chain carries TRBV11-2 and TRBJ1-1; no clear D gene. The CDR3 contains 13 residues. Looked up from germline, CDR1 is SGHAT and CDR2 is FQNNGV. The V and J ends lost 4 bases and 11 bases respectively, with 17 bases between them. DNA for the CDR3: TGTGCCAGCAGCTCAGATTCTAGGGTAACGGCTTTCTTT. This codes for CASSSDSRVTAFF. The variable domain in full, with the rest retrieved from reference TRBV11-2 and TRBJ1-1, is EAGVAQSPRYKIIEKRQSVAFWCNPISGHATLYWYQQILGQGPKLLIQFQNNGVVDDSQLPKDRFSAERLKGVDSTLKIQPAKLEDSAVYLCASSSDSRVTAFFGQGTRLTVV.

CDR3 sequence (DNA): TGCGCCAGCAGTGATTCGGGGGAAGCTTTCTTT. Its translation: CASSDSGEAFF. This chain uses TRBV10-1 with TRBJ1-1; D call uncertain. This CDR3 spans 11 amino acids. CDR1 and CDR2 (germline): WNHNN, SYGVQD (reference sequence). The V end was cut by 3 bases, the J end by 8 bases, with 7 bases between.

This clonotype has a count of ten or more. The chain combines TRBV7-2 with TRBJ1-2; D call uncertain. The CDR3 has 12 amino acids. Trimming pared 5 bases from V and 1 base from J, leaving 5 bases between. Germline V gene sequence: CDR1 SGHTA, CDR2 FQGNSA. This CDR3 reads CASSPGNYGYTF. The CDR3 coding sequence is TGTGCCAGCAGCCCGGGTAACTATGGCTACACCTTC.

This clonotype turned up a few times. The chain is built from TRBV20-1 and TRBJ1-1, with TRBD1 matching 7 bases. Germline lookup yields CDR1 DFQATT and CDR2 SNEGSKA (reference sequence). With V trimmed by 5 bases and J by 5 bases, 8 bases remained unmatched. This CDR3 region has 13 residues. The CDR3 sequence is CSAVGQIGTEAFF. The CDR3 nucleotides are TGCAGTGCTGTGGGACAGATCGGTACTGAAGCTTTCTTT.

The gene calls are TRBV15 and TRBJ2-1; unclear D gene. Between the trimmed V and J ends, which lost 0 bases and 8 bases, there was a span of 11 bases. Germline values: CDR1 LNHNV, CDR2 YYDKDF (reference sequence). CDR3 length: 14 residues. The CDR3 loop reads CATSRERRRYEQFF. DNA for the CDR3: TGTGCCACCAGCAGAGAAAGGCGAAGGTATGAGCAGTTCTTC.

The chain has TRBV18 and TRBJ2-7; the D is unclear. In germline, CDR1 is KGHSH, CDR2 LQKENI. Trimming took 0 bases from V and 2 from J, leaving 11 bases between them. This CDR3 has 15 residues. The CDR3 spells CASSPPVSNTYEQYF. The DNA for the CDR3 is TGTGCCAGCTCACCACCGGTCTCAAACACCTACGAGCAGTACTTC.

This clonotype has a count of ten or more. The CDR3 spells CASSPRDKGSHGELFF. The CDR3 DNA reads as TGTGCCAGTAGCCCCCGGGACAAGGGGTCTCACGGGGAGCTGTTTTTT. This chain joins TRBV19 and TRBJ2-2, with D maybe TRBD1 (6 bases). The CDR3 sequence is 16 residues long. The V end lost 6 bases, the J end lost 7 bases, and 21 bases lay between the germline ends. Looked up from germline, CDR1 is LNHDA and CDR2 is SQIVND (reference sequence). Looking up the rest from reference TRBV19 and TRBJ2-2 gives the full variable domain: DGGITQSPKYLFRKEGQNVTLSCEQNLNHDAMYWYRQDPGQGLRLIYYSQIVNDFQKGDIAEGYSVSREKKESFPLTVTSAQKNPTAFYLCASSPRDKGSHGELFFGEGSRLTVL.

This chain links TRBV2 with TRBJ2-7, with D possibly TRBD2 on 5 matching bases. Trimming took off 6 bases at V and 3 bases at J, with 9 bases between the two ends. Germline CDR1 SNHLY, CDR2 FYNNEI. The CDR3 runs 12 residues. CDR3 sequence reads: CASRAGNYEQYF. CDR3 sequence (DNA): TGTGCCAGCAGAGCCGGGAACTACGAGCAGTACTTC.

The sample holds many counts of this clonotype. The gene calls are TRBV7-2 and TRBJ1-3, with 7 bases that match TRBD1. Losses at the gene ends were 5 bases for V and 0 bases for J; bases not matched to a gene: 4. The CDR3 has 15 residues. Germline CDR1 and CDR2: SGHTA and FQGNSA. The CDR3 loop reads CASSLGTASGNTIYF. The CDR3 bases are TGTGCCAGCAGCCTCGGGACAGCCTCTGGAAACACCATATATTTT.

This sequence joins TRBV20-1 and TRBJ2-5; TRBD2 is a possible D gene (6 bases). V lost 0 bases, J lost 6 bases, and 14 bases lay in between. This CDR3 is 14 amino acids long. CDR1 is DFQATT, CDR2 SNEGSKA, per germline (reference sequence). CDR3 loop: CSARDGLGRKTQYF. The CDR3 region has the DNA TGCAGTGCTAGAGATGGACTGGGGAGGAAGACCCAGTACTTC.

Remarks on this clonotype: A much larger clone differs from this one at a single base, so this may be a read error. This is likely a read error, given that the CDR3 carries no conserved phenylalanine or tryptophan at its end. CDR3: CASSEGQYGQPQHL. CDR3 nucleotide sequence: TGTGCCAGCAGTGAGGGTCAGTACGGTCAGCCCCAGCATCTT. The chain employs TRBV6-1 and TRBJ1-5; no definite D call. Germline V gene sequence: CDR1 MNHNS, CDR2 SASEGT. Deletions cut 3 bases from V and 6 bases from J, with 12 bases between. The CDR3 consists of 14 residues.

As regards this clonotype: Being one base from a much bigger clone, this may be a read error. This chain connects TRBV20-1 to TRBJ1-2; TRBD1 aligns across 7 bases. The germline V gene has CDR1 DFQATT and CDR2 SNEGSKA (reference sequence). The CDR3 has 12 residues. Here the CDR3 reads CGAPGTAEGYTF. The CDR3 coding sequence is TGCGGTGCCCCCGGGACAGCAGAGGGCTACACCTTC.